This T cell receptor (beta chain) derives from a study of cytomegalovirus exposure and HLA in healthy donors. PCR involved 60 Vbeta and 13 Jbeta primers. Assay: immunoSEQ multiplex PCR; the TCRdb copy retains only in-frame clones and omits some. This table holds 100,000 to 150,000 clones, 77% found once. Trimming stripped 4 bases from V and 8 bases from J, with 20 bases between. Per the germline V gene, CDR1 is SEHNR and CDR2 is FQNEAQ (reference sequence). This CDR3 comprises 15 residues. This clonotype originated in a woman in her thirties or forties in good health and CMV-seropositive. The sequencing input was PBMCs. This chain joins TRBV7-9 and TRBJ1-2; tentative D call: TRBD1 (5 bases). The CDR3 bases are TGTGCCAGCAGCTATGCCGTAGGGGCCCCAAGAGGCTACACCTTC. Translated: CASSYAVGAPRGYTF.